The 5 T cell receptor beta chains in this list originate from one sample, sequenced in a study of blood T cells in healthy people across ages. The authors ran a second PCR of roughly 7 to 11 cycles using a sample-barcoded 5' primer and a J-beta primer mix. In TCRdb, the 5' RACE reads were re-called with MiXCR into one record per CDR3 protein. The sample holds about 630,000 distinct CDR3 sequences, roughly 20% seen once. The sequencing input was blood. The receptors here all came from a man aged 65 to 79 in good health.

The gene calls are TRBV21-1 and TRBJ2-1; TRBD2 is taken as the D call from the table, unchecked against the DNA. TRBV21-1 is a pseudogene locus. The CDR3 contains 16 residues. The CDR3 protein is CASSKIAESSYNEQFF. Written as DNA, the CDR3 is TGTGCCAGCAGCAAAATAGCGGAAAGCTCCTACAATGAGCAGTTCTTC.

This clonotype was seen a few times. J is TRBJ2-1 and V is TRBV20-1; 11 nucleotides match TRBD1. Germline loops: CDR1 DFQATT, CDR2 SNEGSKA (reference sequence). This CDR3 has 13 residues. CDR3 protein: CSPGTGGSYEQFF. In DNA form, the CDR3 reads TGCAGCCCGGGGACAGGGGGGTCGTATGAGCAGTTCTTC.

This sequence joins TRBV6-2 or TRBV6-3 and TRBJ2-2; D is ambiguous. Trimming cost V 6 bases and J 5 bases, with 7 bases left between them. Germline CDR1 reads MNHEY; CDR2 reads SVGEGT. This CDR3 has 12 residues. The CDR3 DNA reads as TGTGCCAGCAGCCCGGAAACCGGGGAGCTGTTTTTT. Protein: CASSPETGELFF.

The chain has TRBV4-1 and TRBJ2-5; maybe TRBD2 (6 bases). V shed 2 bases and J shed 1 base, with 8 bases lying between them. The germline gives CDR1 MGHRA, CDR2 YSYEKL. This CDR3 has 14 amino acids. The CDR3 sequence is CASSQPGVQETQYF. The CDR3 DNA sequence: TGCGCCAGCAGCCAACCGGGAGTCCAAGAGACCCAGTACTTC.

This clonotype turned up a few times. The DNA of the CDR3 is TGTGCCAGCACCCCCCGCAGGGATGAGCAGTTCTTC. Protein sequence: CASTPRRDEQFF. This chain joins TRBV28 and TRBJ2-5, with D perhaps TRBD1 (5 bases). The J call may be faulty, since TRBJ2-1 better matches the DNA end. Per germline, CDR1 MDHEN and CDR2 SYDVKM. The CDR3 contains 12 residues.